This T cell receptor beta chain stems from a study of blood T cell repertoires in COVID-19. Study-level background: Researchers got acute and convalescent COVID-19 samples from the United States, Italy and Spain. Sample material is recorded as cDNA or gDNA derived from T cells, B-cell-depleted T cells, or PBMCs.

CDR1 is SGDLS and CDR2 is YYNGEE in the germline V gene. V shed 8 bases, J shed 0 bases, and the junction held 14 bases outside the gene matches. CDR3 length: 17 residues. Per the study methods: The authors estimated nucleated cell counts from reference gene primer amplification. Repertoires were generated with immunoSEQ multiplex PCR, while TCRdb's copy carries only in-frame clones and drops some. V and J calls and clone size are those listed in that table; D and trimming were worked out from the DNA. The table includes 26,000 or so clones, roughly 90% detected once. Source material: peripheral blood. The rearrangement links TRBV9 to TRBJ1-2; 9 bases are a match to TRBD1. The receptor was derived from a human donor in a cohort sampled during active COVID-19. The DNA for the CDR3 is TGTGCCAGTAACTCCGGGACAGGGTTTAGGGCTAACTATGGCTACACCTTC. Its translation: CASNSGTGFRANYGYTF.